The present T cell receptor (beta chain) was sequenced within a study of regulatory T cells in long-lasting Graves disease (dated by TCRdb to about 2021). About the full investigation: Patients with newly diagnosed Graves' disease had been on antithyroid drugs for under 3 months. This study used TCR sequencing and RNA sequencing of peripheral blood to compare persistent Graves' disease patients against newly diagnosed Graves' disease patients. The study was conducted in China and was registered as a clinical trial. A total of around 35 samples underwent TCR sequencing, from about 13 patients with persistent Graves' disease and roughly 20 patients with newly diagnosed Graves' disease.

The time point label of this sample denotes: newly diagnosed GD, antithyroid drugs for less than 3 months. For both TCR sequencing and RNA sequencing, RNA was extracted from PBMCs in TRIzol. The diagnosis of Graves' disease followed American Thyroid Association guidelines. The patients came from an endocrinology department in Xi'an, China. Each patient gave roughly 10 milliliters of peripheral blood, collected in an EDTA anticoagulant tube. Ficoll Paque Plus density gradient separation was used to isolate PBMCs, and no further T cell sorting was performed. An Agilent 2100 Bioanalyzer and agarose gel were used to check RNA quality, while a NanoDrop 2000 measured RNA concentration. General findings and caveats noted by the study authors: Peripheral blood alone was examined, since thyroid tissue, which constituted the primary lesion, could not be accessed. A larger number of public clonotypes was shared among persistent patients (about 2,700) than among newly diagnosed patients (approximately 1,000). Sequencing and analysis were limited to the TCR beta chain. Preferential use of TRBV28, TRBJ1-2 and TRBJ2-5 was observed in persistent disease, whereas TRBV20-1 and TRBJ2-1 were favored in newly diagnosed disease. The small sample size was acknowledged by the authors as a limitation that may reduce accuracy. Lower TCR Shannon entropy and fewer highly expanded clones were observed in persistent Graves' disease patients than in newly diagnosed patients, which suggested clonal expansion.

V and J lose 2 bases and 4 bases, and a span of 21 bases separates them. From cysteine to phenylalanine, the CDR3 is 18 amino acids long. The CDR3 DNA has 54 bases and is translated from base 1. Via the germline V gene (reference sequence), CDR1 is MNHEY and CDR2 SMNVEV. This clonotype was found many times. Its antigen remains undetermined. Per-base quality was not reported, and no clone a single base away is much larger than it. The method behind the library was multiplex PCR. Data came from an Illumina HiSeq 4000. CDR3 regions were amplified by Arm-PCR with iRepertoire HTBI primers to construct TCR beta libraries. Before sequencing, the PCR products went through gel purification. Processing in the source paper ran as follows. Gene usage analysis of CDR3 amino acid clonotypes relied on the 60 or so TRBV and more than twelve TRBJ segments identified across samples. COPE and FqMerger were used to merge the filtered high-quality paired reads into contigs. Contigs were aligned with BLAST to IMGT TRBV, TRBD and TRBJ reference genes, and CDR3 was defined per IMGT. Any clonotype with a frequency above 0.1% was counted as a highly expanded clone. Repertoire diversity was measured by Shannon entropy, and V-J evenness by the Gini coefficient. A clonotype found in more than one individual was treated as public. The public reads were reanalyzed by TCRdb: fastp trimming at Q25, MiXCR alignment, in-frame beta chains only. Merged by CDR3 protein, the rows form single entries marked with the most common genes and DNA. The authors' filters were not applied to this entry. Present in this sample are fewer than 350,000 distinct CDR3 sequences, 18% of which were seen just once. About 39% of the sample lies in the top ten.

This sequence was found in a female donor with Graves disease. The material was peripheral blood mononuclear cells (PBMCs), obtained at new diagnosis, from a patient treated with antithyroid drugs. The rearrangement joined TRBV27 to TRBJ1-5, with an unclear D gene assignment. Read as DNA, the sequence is TGTGCCAGCAGTTTAAGGAGGCCGAATAAGGACCCGAATCAGCCCCAGCATTTT. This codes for CASSLRRPNKDPNQPQHF.